A single sample gave rise to the 15 T cell receptor beta chains below, sequenced in a study of cytomegalovirus exposure and HLA in healthy donors. Vbeta (60) and Jbeta (13) primers were used in the PCR. The table came from immunoSEQ multiplex PCR; TCRdb's copy has only in-frame clones and leaves some out. The sample has about 140,000 clones, 78% seen once. The sequenced material came from PBMCs. All receptors derive from a woman aged 35 to 49 in good health and CMV-seropositive.

V usage is TRBV28 and J usage is TRBJ2-7; 7 bases are a match to TRBD1. J lost 2 bases, V lost 5 bases, and 3 bases had no gene match. The CDR3 sequence is 13 residues long. Germline-derived CDR1 and CDR2 are MDHEN and SYDVKM. CDR3 nucleotide sequence: TGTGCCAGCAGTACAGGGGTCCCCTACGAGCAGTACTTC. It yields the protein CASSTGVPYEQYF.

In its sample, this clone was seen a few times. The chain joins TRBV2 to TRBJ2-7, with 8 nucleotides matching TRBD1. Germline assignment: CDR1 SNHLY and CDR2 FYNNEI. CDR3 size: 16 residues. J lost 0 bases, V lost 7 bases, and 11 bases had no gene match. The CDR3 sequence is CASIPRDRMLSYEQYF. The CDR3 nucleotides read TGTGCCAGCATCCCACGGGACAGGATGCTCTCCTACGAGCAGTACTTC.

J is TRBJ2-2 and V is TRBV5-6; D may be TRBD1 (7 bases). CDR3 length equals 14 residues. Per germline, CDR1 SGHDT and CDR2 YYEEEE. The germline V and J ends were trimmed by 4 bases and 6 bases, with 13 bases remaining between them. CDR3 nucleotides: TGTGCCAGCAGCCCCGGCAGGGGGGCCGGGGAGCTGTTTTTT. This translates into CASSPGRGAGELFF.

This chain uses TRBV19 with TRBJ1-6; 8 nucleotides match TRBD1. CDR3 length: 14 amino acids. The germline CDR1 and CDR2 sequences are LNHDA and SQIVND (reference sequence). Trimming cost V 4 bases and J 9 bases; bases outside gene matches: 5. The CDR3: CASSRDRRSSPLHF. CDR3 DNA: TGTGCCAGTAGTAGGGACAGGCGCAGTTCACCCCTCCACTTT.

J is TRBJ2-3 and V is TRBV15; 8 nucleotides agree with TRBD1. The CDR3 contains 16 residues. The junction had 11 bases not matched to a gene; V was cut back by 3 bases and J by 6 bases. Germline V gene lookup returns CDR1 LNHNV and CDR2 YYDKDF (reference sequence). The CDR3 loop reads CATSSVTWTGPDTQYF. Written as DNA, the CDR3 is TGTGCCACCAGCAGCGTTACCTGGACAGGGCCCGATACGCAGTATTTT.

The J gene is TRBJ2-6, the V gene TRBV28, with no clear D. Looked up from germline, CDR1 is MDHEN and CDR2 is SYDVKM. The V gene lost 2 bases and the J gene lost 0 bases, with 17 bases spanning the gap. This CDR3 is built from 19 residues. The CDR3 is CASSLAQAAKLSGANVLTF. DNA of the CDR3: TGTGCCAGCAGTTTAGCCCAGGCAGCAAAACTCTCTGGGGCCAACGTCCTGACTTTC.

The rearrangement joins TRBV5-1 to TRBJ2-2, with 7 nucleotides matching TRBD1. Germline loops: CDR1 SGHRS, CDR2 YFSETQ. The CDR3 consists of 15 residues. The V segment lost 4 bases and the J segment 0 bases; nucleotides outside the gene matches: 3. The CDR3 sequence is CASSKGQTNTGELFF. The DNA for the CDR3 is TGCGCCAGCAGCAAGGGACAGACGAACACCGGGGAGCTGTTTTTT.

The chain joins TRBV13 to TRBJ2-1; D is possibly TRBD2 (6 bases). The germline gives CDR1 PRHDT, CDR2 FYEKMQ (reference sequence). The CDR3 has 12 residues. Trimming cost V 3 bases and J 7 bases, with 7 bases left between them. CDR3 protein: CASSFLANEQFF. In nucleotides, the CDR3 is TGTGCCAGCAGCTTTCTAGCGAATGAGCAGTTCTTC.

Comment on this clone: Different DNA sequences within this sample yield the same CDR3. The chain links TRBV5-1 to TRBJ2-6; D call uncertain. The CDR3 covers 15 residues. V lost 0 bases, J lost 0 bases, and 4 bases lay in between. Per the germline V gene, CDR1 is SGHRS and CDR2 is YFSETQ. The CDR3 nucleotides read TGCGCCAGCAGCTTGGGGGCCTCTGGGGCCAACGTCCTGACTTTC. Protein product: CASSLGASGANVLTF.

The chain employs TRBV11-3 and TRBJ2-2; 7 positions agree with TRBD2. This CDR3 region has 15 residues. J gave up 5 bases and V 4 bases, and 7 bases lay outside the gene matches. Per the germline V gene, CDR1 is SGHNT and CDR2 is YENEEA. For the CDR3, the DNA is TGTGCCAGCAGCTCTGGACTAGTAGGAACCGGGGAGCTGTTTTTT. Translated: CASSSGLVGTGELFF.

The count of this clone is one. V is TRBV2 and J is TRBJ2-1; a possible D gene is TRBD2 (5 bases). This CDR3 is 11 amino acids long. Trimming took 4 bases from V and 10 from J, leaving 8 bases between them. Germline CDR1 SNHLY, CDR2 FYNNEI. The CDR3: CASSATGEQFF. The CDR3 nucleotides read TGTGCCAGCAGTGCCACGGGAGAGCAGTTCTTC.

The chain combines TRBV2 with TRBJ2-3; 16 nucleotides align to TRBD2. The CDR3 has 18 residues. Germline V CDR1 and CDR2: SNHLY, FYNNEI. Trimming removed 6 bases from V and 1 base from J; junction bases left unmatched: 7. CDR3 bases: TGTGCCAGCAGACCGGGACTAGCGGGAGGGCCTGGCACAGATACGCAGTATTTT. Residues: CASRPGLAGGPGTDTQYF.

The chain has TRBV5-1 and TRBJ1-2, with D hard to call. The germline V gene has CDR1 SGHRS and CDR2 YFSETQ. Trimming cost V 0 bases and J 0 bases, with 9 bases left between them. This CDR3 has 15 residues. CDR3 sequence (DNA): TGCGCCAGCAGCTTGGAACGAGGGACTAACTATGGCTACACCTTC. Its protein is CASSLERGTNYGYTF.

This clone was counted only a few times. The chain carries TRBV6-5 and TRBJ2-1; 13 bases match TRBD2. V lost 5 bases, J lost 5 bases, and 3 bases stayed unmatched. The CDR3 is 15 residues long. Germline CDR1 is MNHEY and CDR2 is SVGAGI. This CDR3 is CASSAGLAGNNEQFF. CDR3 in DNA: TGTGCCAGCAGTGCGGGACTAGCGGGAAACAATGAGCAGTTCTTC.

The chain joins TRBV19 to TRBJ2-5; TRBD2 matches 10 bases. J was trimmed by 3 bases and V by 6 bases; bases with no gene match: 7. This CDR3 contains 15 residues. Looked up from germline, CDR1 is LNHDA and CDR2 is SQIVND (reference sequence). The CDR3, as DNA: TGTGCCAGTAGCAAACGGGGGACTAGCGAAGAGACCCAGTACTTC. This codes for CASSKRGTSEETQYF.